The 19 T cell receptor beta chains below were found in one sample sequenced in a study of T cell responses to AZD1222 COVID-19 vaccine. Profiling relied on immunoSEQ multiplex PCR, and the TCRdb table lists in-frame clones only, not all of them. The sample lists about 130,000 clones; 75% to 85% were seen once. Sequences were derived from peripheral blood, sampled 28 days after the second dose of the MenACWY control vaccine. These receptors all stem from an adult who received the MenACWY meningococcal vaccine as a control.

The chain employs TRBV2 and TRBJ2-7; D possibly corresponds to TRBD1 (5 bases). The CDR3 loop spans 15 amino acids. Between the trimmed V and J ends, which lost 1 base and 0 bases, there was a span of 10 bases. Germline lookup yields CDR1 SNHLY and CDR2 FYNNEI. CDR3 nucleotides: TGTGCCAGCAGTGAAGGGCAGGGCCCCTCCTACGAGCAGTACTTC. It translates to CASSEGQGPSYEQYF.

A single count supports this clone. The CDR3 DNA is TGTGCCAGCTCACCCCCCCCGGGAACCTATGGCTACACCTTC. Protein: CASSPPPGTYGYTF. The genes are TRBV18 and TRBJ1-2; D gene unclear. The germline V gene has CDR1 KGHSH and CDR2 LQKENI. The CDR3 consists of 14 residues. Trimming left V 3 bases short and J 4 bases short, with 12 bases between. The complete variable domain, with remaining parts taken from reference TRBV18 and TRBJ1-2, reads NAGVMQNPRHLVRRRGQEARLRCSPMKGHSHVYWYRQLPEEGLKFMVYLQKENIIDESGMPKERFSAEFPKEGPSILRIQQVVRGDSAAYFCASSPPPGTYGYTFGSGTRLTVV.

In this sample, this clone turned up once. V is TRBV7-9 and J is TRBJ2-2, with D tentatively TRBD2 (5 bases). Looked up from germline, CDR1 is SEHNR and CDR2 is FQNEAQ (reference sequence). CDR3 length: 14 amino acids. Deletions cut 5 bases from V and 6 bases from J, with 13 bases between. As DNA, the CDR3 is TGTGCCAGCAGCCCGTGGACTGTCCCCGGGGAGCTGTTTTTT. Translated, it gives CASSPWTVPGELFF.

The genes are TRBV11-2 and TRBJ2-3; D may be TRBD1 (6 bases). The CDR3 sequence is 13 residues long. V was pared by 4 bases and J by 6 bases, with 11 bases between. CDR1 is SGHAT, CDR2 FQNNGV, per germline. The CDR3: CASSSTGPDTQYF. The CDR3 bases are TGTGCCAGCAGCTCAACAGGGCCCGATACGCAGTATTTT.

The J gene is TRBJ1-2, the V gene TRBV30; D gene uncertain. Trimming took off 0 bases at V and 0 bases at J, with 11 bases between the two ends. The CDR3 extends over 15 amino acids. Germline CDR1 reads GTSNPN; CDR2 reads SVGIG (reference sequence). The CDR3 is CAWSVTGLANYGYTF. CDR3 in DNA: TGTGCCTGGAGTGTAACCGGACTGGCTAACTATGGCTACACCTTC.

The DNA of the CDR3 is TGTGCCAGCAGCTTAGATGGTACAGGGCGGGAGTTCTTC. It encodes CASSLDGTGREFF. The chain couples TRBV11-3 to TRBJ2-1; tentatively, D is TRBD1 (6 bases). The V end was cut by 0 bases, the J end by 14 bases, with 14 bases between. CDR1 SGHNT and CDR2 YENEEA come from the germline V gene. The CDR3 consists of 13 residues.

The chain carries TRBV6-5 and TRBJ1-3; TRBD1 matches at 7 bases. The V gene end was trimmed by 6 bases and the J gene end by 6 bases; junction bases not matched to a gene: 5. The length of the CDR3 is 13 residues. Germline CDR1 is MNHEY and CDR2 is SVGAGI. The CDR3 coding sequence is TGTGCCAGCAGGGCGACAGGGATAAACACCATATATTTT. As protein: CASRATGINTIYF.

This CDR3 is CASQGRREGQPQHF. CDR3 DNA: TGTGCCTCACAGGGCCGACGTGAAGGTCAGCCCCAGCATTTT. The gene calls are TRBV9 and TRBJ1-5; tentatively, D is TRBD1 (6 bases). Deletions cut 10 bases from V and 6 bases from J, with 20 bases between. There are 14 residues in the CDR3. Per the germline V gene, CDR1 is SGDLS and CDR2 is YYNGEE.

J is TRBJ1-5 and V is TRBV7-8; D may be TRBD1 (5 bases). V was trimmed by 1 base and J by 5 bases, leaving 9 bases between them. The CDR3 has 14 residues. From germline, CDR1 is SGHVS and CDR2 FQNEAQ. The CDR3 region is CASSLGGLDQPQHF. In DNA, the CDR3 is TGTGCCAGCAGCTTAGGGGGACTCGATCAGCCCCAGCATTTT.

The rearrangement links TRBV28 to TRBJ1-2, with TRBD1 as a possible D gene (6 bases). Germline CDR1 MDHEN, CDR2 SYDVKM. The CDR3 is made up of 14 amino acids. The germline V and J ends were trimmed by 7 bases and 4 bases, with 16 bases remaining between them. The CDR3 nucleotides are TGTGCCAGCAATCTACAAGGGGGATTCTATGGCTACACCTTC. Translating gives CASNLQGGFYGYTF.

The J gene is TRBJ2-7, the V gene TRBV18; D might be TRBD1 or TRBD2, each matching 5 bases. From germline, CDR1 is KGHSH and CDR2 LQKENI. V lost 2 bases, J lost 2 bases, and 10 bases lay in between. This CDR3 region has 14 residues. The CDR3 coding sequence is TGTGCCAGCTCACCATTTGGGGGTACCTACGAGCAGTACTTC. Translation: CASSPFGGTYEQYF.

This clone turned up a few times. V is TRBV6-5 and J is TRBJ1-6, with no clear D. Per germline, CDR1 MNHEY and CDR2 SVGAGI. V was shortened by 5 bases and J by 6 bases, with 8 bases between the two germline ends. This CDR3 has 13 residues. CDR3 protein: CASSPRGNSPLHF. The DNA of the CDR3 is TGTGCCAGCAGTCCGCGGGGTAATTCACCCCTCCACTTT.

The chain joins TRBV13 to TRBJ2-7; D call uncertain. The CDR3 has 13 amino acids. Per germline, CDR1 PRHDT and CDR2 FYEKMQ (reference sequence). The V end lost 0 bases, the J end lost 3 bases, and 6 bases lay between the germline ends. CDR3 DNA sequence: TGTGCCAGCAGCTTAGGTCTAGTCTACGAGCAGTACTTC. It codes for CASSLGLVYEQYF.

The gene calls are TRBV5-6 and TRBJ2-1, with 9 positions matching TRBD2. Losses at the gene ends were 1 base for V and 6 bases for J; bases not matched to a gene: 8. Looked up from germline, CDR1 is SGHDT and CDR2 is YYEEEE. There are 16 residues in the CDR3. Written as DNA, the CDR3 is TGTGCCAGCAGCTTGTGGGTTAGCGGGGGACGCAATGAGCAGTTCTTC. This translates into CASSLWVSGGRNEQFF.

The J gene is TRBJ2-6, the V gene TRBV29-1; D remains ambiguous. This CDR3 has 13 residues. Per germline, CDR1 SQVTM and CDR2 ANQGSEA. V lost 6 bases and J 2 bases, leaving 8 bases between the germline ends. Written as DNA, the CDR3 is TGCAGCGTCCGCCTCCCTGGGGCCAACGTCCTGACTTTC. Its protein product is CSVRLPGANVLTF.

The chain recombines TRBV9 with TRBJ2-1; 7 bases are shared with TRBD2. The CDR3 runs to 17 residues. Per germline, CDR1 SGDLS and CDR2 YYNGEE. The trim removed 0 bases at V and 0 bases at J, leaving 6 bases unmatched. CDR3 protein: CASSVATGGSSYNEQFF. The CDR3 bases are TGTGCCAGCAGCGTAGCTACTGGCGGGAGCTCCTACAATGAGCAGTTCTTC.

The chain couples TRBV9 to TRBJ2-2, with D perhaps matching TRBD2 (6 bases). Germline lookup yields CDR1 SGDLS and CDR2 YYNGEE. V was clipped by 1 base and J by 2 bases, with 12 bases between them. The CDR3 is 16 residues long. The CDR3 reads CASSVRRAGNTGELFF. As DNA, the CDR3 is TGTGCCAGCAGCGTAAGGCGGGCGGGAAACACCGGGGAGCTGTTTTTT. Filled out from reference TRBV9 and TRBJ2-2, the complete variable domain reads DSGVTQTPKHLITATGQRVTLRCSPRSGDLSVYWYQQSLDQGLQFLIQYYNGEERAKGNILERFSAQQFPDLHSELNLSSLELGDSALYFCASSVRRAGNTGELFFGEGSRLTVL.

V usage is TRBV7-9 and J usage is TRBJ2-7; TRBD2 aligns across 10 bases. V was pared by 1 base and J by 4 bases, with 7 bases of the junction left unmatched. CDR3 length: 16 residues. Germline V CDR1 and CDR2: SEHNR, FQNEAQ (reference sequence). CDR3 nucleotides: TGTGCCAGCAGCTTAGTGCTAGCGGGAGCACAGTACGAGCAGTACTTC. Its translation is CASSLVLAGAQYEQYF.

The V gene is TRBV7-3, the J gene TRBJ2-2; D remains unclear. Germline values: CDR1 SGHTA, CDR2 FQGTGA. The CDR3 length is 17 residues. Trimming stripped 0 bases from V and 1 base from J, with 12 bases between. The chain's CDR3 is CASSLTANHLNTGELFF. CDR3 DNA sequence: TGTGCCAGCAGCTTAACTGCTAATCACTTGAACACCGGGGAGCTGTTTTTT.